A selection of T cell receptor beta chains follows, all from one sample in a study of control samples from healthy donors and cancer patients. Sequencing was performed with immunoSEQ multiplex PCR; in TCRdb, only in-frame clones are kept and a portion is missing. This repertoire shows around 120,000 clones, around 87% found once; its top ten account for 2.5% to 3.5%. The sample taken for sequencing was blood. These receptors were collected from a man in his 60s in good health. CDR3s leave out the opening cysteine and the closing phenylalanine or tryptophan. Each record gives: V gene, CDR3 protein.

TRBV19 ASFPTGNTEAF
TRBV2 ASSEMDSSSGGYT
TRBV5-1 ASSGGPTLPVGNTIY
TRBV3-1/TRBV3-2 ASSHGSRSYEQY
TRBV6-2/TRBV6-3 ASRYRGDTDTQY
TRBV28 ASSRGQTLYNSPLH
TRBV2 ASSELPGGDTIY
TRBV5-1 ASSLDSENTEAF
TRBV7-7 ASSKGTGWILEKLF
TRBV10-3 AISELSNQPQH
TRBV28 ASSPGTGAGIFKEKLF
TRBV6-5 ASSGQGLGYT
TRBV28 ASSSKAGGAKNIQY
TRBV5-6 ASSFSAVTYGYT
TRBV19 ASSPGQYNEQF
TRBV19 ASKLTIGDTDTQY
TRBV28 ASSLQGQHNSPLH
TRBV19 ASSRISGNTIY
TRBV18 ASSNGGAGYEQY
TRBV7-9 ASSLTGNTEAF
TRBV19 ASSIGGGQLVLAKNIQY
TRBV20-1 SASRDPGELF
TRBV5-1 ASSHGDATNYGYT
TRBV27 ASSLSIEQPQH
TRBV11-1 ASSLEPGVGSPLH
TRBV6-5 ASSYVGTGVTGELF
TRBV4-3 ASSQEGRGGHEQY
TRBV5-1 ASSLAAGMNTEAF
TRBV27 ASSVRTGSNYGYT
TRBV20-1 STFHGDTQY
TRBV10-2 ASRSPDWGSNQPQH
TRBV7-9 ASSLAGGRERAYEQY
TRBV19 ASSGQGGYTEAF
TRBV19 ASVGPTGTLNTGELF
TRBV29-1 SVATGSSNYGYT
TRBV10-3 AISDSGDTGELF
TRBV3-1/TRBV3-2 ASSQASRGRKETQY
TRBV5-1 ASSSSPQVNTEAF
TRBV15 ATSRDVAGGSGYT
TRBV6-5 ASSYLPLSPLH
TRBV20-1 SAIQGGYT
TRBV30 AWGTGNIQY
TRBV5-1 ASRSRGGTNQETQY
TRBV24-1 ATSEPTTRDRGYKQY
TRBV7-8 ASSLESSSQGF
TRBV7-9 ASGGVGNTIY
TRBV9 ASVADLGRYNEQF
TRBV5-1 ASSPSGIGTTVGLGFSGANVLT
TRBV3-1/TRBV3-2 ASSQGQVSNLGGYT
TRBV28 ASRSGTVEAF
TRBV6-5 ASTGTSGGRMQY
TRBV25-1 ASSEWGGQVGYT